Listed here are 18 T cell receptor beta chains from one sample, sequenced in a study of Ad26.COV2.S vaccination and SARS-CoV-2 variants. Treatment in this sample: some 20 received Ad26.COV2.S at low or high dose, single or two shots; about five received placebo; per-sample allocation not given. Sample collection was performed on day 63 after the first vaccine or placebo injection. Profiling relied on immunoSEQ multiplex PCR, and the TCRdb table lists in-frame clones only, not all of them. The repertoire holds about 480,000 clones, with around nine tenths as singletons. The sample consisted of peripheral blood, taken in a trial of Ad26.COV2.S vaccine versus placebo. These receptors were collected from a person aged 18-60 years who received the Ad26.COV2.S COVID-19 vaccine or a placebo.

The V gene is TRBV9, the J gene TRBJ2-5; D not certain. V was shortened by 0 bases and J by 1 base, with 16 bases between the two germline ends. The germline CDR1 and CDR2 sequences are SGDLS and YYNGEE. The CDR3 totals 17 residues. The CDR3 loop reads CASSVDPPGWPQETQYF. CDR3 bases: TGTGCCAGCAGCGTAGACCCCCCTGGCTGGCCCCAAGAGACCCAGTACTTC.

The chain uses TRBV6-6 and TRBJ1-2; unclear D gene. V lost 6 bases, J lost 6 bases, and 14 bases lay in between. The CDR3 length is 13 residues. The germline V gene encodes CDR1 MNHNY and CDR2 SVGAGI (reference sequence). In DNA, the CDR3 is TGTGCCAGCAGGTCCGAACGGTGGGATGGCTACACCTTC. It encodes CASRSERWDGYTF.

The rearrangement joins TRBV28 to TRBJ1-5, with no clear D. V lost 3 bases to trimming and J lost 5 bases, with 5 bases between them. The germline V gene has CDR1 MDHEN and CDR2 SYDVKM. This CDR3 region has 12 residues. The CDR3 DNA is TGTGCCAGCAGTTTGGGGTATCAGCCCCAGCATTTT. Protein product: CASSLGYQPQHF.

On this clone itself: The sample has other DNA sequences that encode this CDR3 too. CDR3 loop: CSASGGYEQYF. CDR3 DNA sequence: TGCAGTGCTAGCGGCGGCTACGAGCAGTACTTC. The V gene is TRBV20-1, the J gene TRBJ2-7; D is undetermined. This CDR3 has 11 amino acids. Germline-derived CDR1 and CDR2 are DFQATT and SNEGSKA (reference sequence). V was cut by 3 bases and J by 3 bases, with 6 bases left in between.

In DNA, the CDR3 is TGTGCCACCAGTGATTTGCTAGCGGGGTCCGGTGGTGAGCAGTTCTTC. It codes for CATSDLLAGSGGEQFF. V usage is TRBV24-1 and J usage is TRBJ2-1; TRBD2 aligns across 9 bases. This CDR3 has 16 amino acids. Germline V gene lookup returns CDR1 KGHDR and CDR2 SFDVKD. Germline trimming cut 0 bases from V and 9 bases from J; bases unmatched to any gene: 8.

The chain couples TRBV18 to TRBJ2-1; 8 positions agree with TRBD2. Trimming cost V 2 bases and J 5 bases; bases outside gene matches: 8. Germline V gives CDR1 KGHSH, CDR2 LQKENI. This CDR3 comprises 16 residues. The CDR3 coding sequence is TGTGCCAGCTCACCATATCGGGAGGGCCGGAACAATGAGCAGTTCTTC. Translated: CASSPYREGRNNEQFF.

The chain links TRBV6-5 to TRBJ1-2; weak D call: TRBD1 (6 bases). The CDR3 is 13 amino acids. V was shortened by 6 bases and J by 8 bases, with 16 bases between the two germline ends. CDR1 MNHEY and CDR2 SVGAGI come from the germline V gene. The CDR3, as DNA: TGTGCCAGCAGGCGGACAGCGGGCTTGGGCTACACCTTC. This sequence encodes CASRRTAGLGYTF.

J is TRBJ1-1 and V is TRBV11-2; D is unresolved. The CDR3 spans 13 residues. Per the germline V gene, CDR1 is SGHAT and CDR2 is FQNNGV. V lost 5 bases, J lost 7 bases, and 14 bases lay in between. DNA of the CDR3: TGTGCCAGCAGCCCCGTGGGTGTGGGTGAAGCTTTCTTT. The encoded protein is CASSPVGVGEAFF.

The V call is TRBV2, the J call TRBJ1-4, with unresolved D. CDR1 and CDR2 from the germline V gene are SNHLY and FYNNEI. The CDR3 loop spans 15 amino acids. Trimming shortened V by 7 bases and J by 7 bases, and 19 bases separated the two germline ends. The CDR3 spells CASKEVRRPSEKLFF. CDR3 in DNA: TGTGCCAGCAAAGAAGTAAGACGACCATCTGAAAAACTGTTTTTT.

In its sample, this clone was seen once. The rearrangement uses TRBV30 and TRBJ1-1; D remains unclear. The CDR3 contains 12 residues. V dropped 4 bases and J dropped 3 bases, with 9 bases sitting between them. Germline CDR1 is GTSNPN and CDR2 is SVGIG (reference sequence). CDR3 in DNA: TGTGCCTGGACCCGTTTTGACACTGAAGCTTTCTTT. Translation: CAWTRFDTEAFF.

The genes are TRBV6-5 and TRBJ1-2, with TRBD1 as a possible D gene (5 bases). The length of the CDR3 is 13 residues. CDR1 and CDR2 (germline): MNHEY, SVGAGI. Trimming took off 7 bases at V and 6 bases at J, with 15 bases between the two ends. Written as DNA, the CDR3 is TGTGCCAGCACCGTGCAGGGTCGGAATGGCTACACCTTC. Translating it yields CASTVQGRNGYTF.

This chain links TRBV5-6 with TRBJ2-1, with D unresolved. V lost 4 bases and J 4 bases, leaving 15 bases between the germline ends. This CDR3 region has 15 residues. CDR1 SGHDT and CDR2 YYEEEE come from the germline V gene. CDR3 sequence (DNA): TGTGCCAGCAGCCGACGGAGACCCCTTTACAATGAGCAGTTCTTC. It is translated as CASSRRRPLYNEQFF. Filled out from reference TRBV5-6 and TRBJ2-1, the complete variable domain reads DAGVTQSPTHLIKTRGQQVTLRCSPKSGHDTVSWYQQALGQGPQFIFQYYEEEERQRGNFPDRFSGHQFPNYSSELNVNALLLGDSALYLCASSRRRPLYNEQFFGPGTRLTVL.

The V call is TRBV7-9, the J call TRBJ2-1; D perhaps matches TRBD1 (5 bases). The CDR3 consists of 14 residues. The germline V gene has CDR1 SEHNR and CDR2 FQNEAQ (reference sequence). The V end was cut by 3 bases, the J end by 9 bases, with 15 bases between. Here the CDR3 DNA reads TGTGCCAGCAGCTTGGGGCGCGCGTCGGGTGAGCAGTTCTTC. This codes for CASSLGRASGEQFF.

The gene calls are TRBV20-1 and TRBJ1-5; the D is unclear. CDR1 DFQATT and CDR2 SNEGSKA come from the germline V gene (reference sequence). V lost 3 bases and J 3 bases, leaving 9 bases between the germline ends. The CDR3 has 13 amino acids. CDR3 sequence reads: CSASGDNNQPQHF. The CDR3 DNA follows: TGCAGTGCTAGTGGTGACAACAATCAGCCCCAGCATTTT.

The chain links TRBV30 to TRBJ1-1; weak D call: TRBD1 (5 bases). CDR1 and CDR2 (germline): GTSNPN, SVGIG (reference sequence). There are 17 residues in the CDR3. Between the trimmed V and J ends, which lost 3 bases and 2 bases, there was a span of 22 bases. The CDR3 bases are TGTGCCTGGAGCCAGGTCCGACGGAGGGGTAGTAACACTGAAGCTTTCTTT. Its translation is CAWSQVRRRGSNTEAFF.

CDR3 residues: CASSDLRGITYEQYF. CDR3 in DNA: TGTGCCAGCAGCGACCTCCGTGGGATTACCTACGAGCAGTACTTC. The rearrangement joins TRBV27 to TRBJ2-7; D is uncertain. Germline V gives CDR1 MNHEY, CDR2 SMNVEV (reference sequence). Trimming removed 6 bases at V and 2 bases at J, with 17 bases between. The CDR3 consists of 15 residues.

The V and J genes are TRBV4-1 and TRBJ2-3, with 8 bases identical to TRBD2. Germline V gene data show CDR1 as MGHRA and CDR2 as YSYEKL. J was trimmed by 2 bases and V by 1 base; bases with no gene match: 5. The CDR3 totals 16 residues. The DNA for the CDR3 is TGCGCCAGCAGCCAAGTGGGAGCGGGAGCCACAGATACGCAGTATTTT. This encodes CASSQVGAGATDTQYF.

This clone has a single count. The rearrangement links TRBV3-1 (or the pseudogene TRBV3-2) to TRBJ2-2; TRBD1 matches at 7 bases. The CDR3 length is 13 residues. The trim removed 10 bases at V and 4 bases at J, leaving 6 bases unmatched. Germline V gene sequence: CDR1 LGHDT, CDR2 YNNKEL (reference sequence). CDR3 nucleotide sequence: TGTGCCAACGGGACAGAGGTCACCGGGGAGCTGTTTTTT. The encoded protein is CANGTEVTGELFF.